This T cell receptor (beta chain) was profiled in a study of blood T cell repertoires in COVID-19 (dated by TCRdb to 2018 to 2021). Some background on the complete study: Samples covering the acute and convalescent phases of COVID-19 were provided by collaborators in the United States, Italy and Spain. Where available, HLA class I and class II types were taken from metadata supplied by the sample provider and were not determined by assay-based typing. The prospective study material was composed of cDNA or gDNA derived from T cells, B-cell-depleted T cells, or PBMCs. Sample metadata almost always included a de-identified subject ID, COVID-19 status, age in years and sex. The repertoires were released in a freely available public database meant as a resource for research on the immune response to SARS-CoV-2. Samples came from the ongoing ImmuneRACE study (first 160 participants) plus 1,254 subjects from 6 global collaborators. The dataset comprised deeply sampled blood TCRbeta repertoires from subjects exposed to, actively infected with, or recovered from COVID-19.

Results the study describes overall, beyond this receptor: Clinical and demographic metadata were provided uncurated, with the amount varying by source and participant.

TCRbeta CDR3 regions were amplified from genomic DNA by means of the immunoSEQ Assay, a bias-controlled multiplex PCR. Under the source paper's analysis protocol: Nucleated cell counts per sample were estimated from amplification of reference gene primers within the assay. To quantify the absolute abundance of each unique TCRbeta CDR3 rearrangement, sequence reads were collapsed and filtered. For each sample, productive Simpson clonality was calculated as the square root of Simpson's diversity index across productive rearrangements. TCRdb carries this immuneACCESS record with in-frame sequences only. Its versions omit some clonotypes, under half of them owing to an unresolved V gene in the studies checked, with the rest unexplained. D and trimming were read from the DNA, whereas the V and J calls and clone size are those reported in that table. The sample table records 81,000 or so clones; about 82% of these occur just once. The ten largest make up about 12% of the sample.

A word on this clone: The target of this receptor is not known. Base qualities are missing; no much larger clone stands one base away.

The collaborating institutions used their own protocols to collect whole blood in K2EDTA tubes. For TCRbeta analysis, collaborators shipped samples as frozen whole blood, isolated PBMCs, or DNA extracted from either of those sample types. Trimming takes 4 bases from V and 1 base from J, and the germline ends sit 14 bases apart. The CDR3 measures 15 amino acids from cysteine to phenylalanine. The DNA shown is the 45-base CDR3, in frame from base 1. CDR1 SGHNT and CDR2 YYREEE were looked up in the germline V gene (reference sequence). What was sequenced was peripheral blood. Rearrangement joined TRBV5-4 to TRBJ1-1; a weak D assignment points to TRBD1 (5 bases agree). The source of this sequence is a woman in her 70s with active or convalescent COVID-19. Here is the DNA: TGTGCCAGCAGCCCGGGGGGATGGGAGAACACTGAAGCTTTCTTT. It encodes CASSPGGWENTEAFF.